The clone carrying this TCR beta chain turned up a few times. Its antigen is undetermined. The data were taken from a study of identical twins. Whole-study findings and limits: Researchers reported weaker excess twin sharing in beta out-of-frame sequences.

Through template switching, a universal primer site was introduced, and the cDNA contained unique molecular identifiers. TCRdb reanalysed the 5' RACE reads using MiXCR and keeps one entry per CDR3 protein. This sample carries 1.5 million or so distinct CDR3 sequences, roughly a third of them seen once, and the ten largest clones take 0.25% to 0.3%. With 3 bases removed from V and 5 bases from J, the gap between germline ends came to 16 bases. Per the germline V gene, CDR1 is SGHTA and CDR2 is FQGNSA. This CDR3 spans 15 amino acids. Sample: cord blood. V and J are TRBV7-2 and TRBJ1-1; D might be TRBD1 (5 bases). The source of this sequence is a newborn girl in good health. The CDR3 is CASSFSGTGQTEAFF. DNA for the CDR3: TGTGCCAGCAGCTTTTCAGGGACTGGGCAGACTGAAGCTTTCTTT.